This note documents a single TCR beta chain sequence. Its specificity is not known. V trimming: 1 base; J trimming: 6 bases; junction bases outside the gene matches: 10. This CDR3 region has 16 residues. Germline assignment: CDR1 MNHEY and CDR2 SVGAGI. The data originate from a study of cytomegalovirus exposure and HLA in healthy donors. Study-level results: Specificity of a few CMV-associated chains for CMV antigens was verified in vitro.

The PCR had 60 Vbeta and 13 Jbeta primers. The table came from immunoSEQ multiplex PCR; TCRdb's copy has only in-frame clones and leaves some out. In the table there are tens of thousands of clones, roughly 80% of which are singletons. The rearrangement uses TRBV6-5 and TRBJ1-2; 8 positions match TRBD1. The source material was PBMCs. The origin of this receptor is a man aged 25-45 years in good health and CMV-seronegative. Written as DNA, the CDR3 is TGTGCCAGCAGTTACTGGCTGGGGACAGGAGGCGATGGCTACACCTTC. Translated: CASSYWLGTGGDGYTF.